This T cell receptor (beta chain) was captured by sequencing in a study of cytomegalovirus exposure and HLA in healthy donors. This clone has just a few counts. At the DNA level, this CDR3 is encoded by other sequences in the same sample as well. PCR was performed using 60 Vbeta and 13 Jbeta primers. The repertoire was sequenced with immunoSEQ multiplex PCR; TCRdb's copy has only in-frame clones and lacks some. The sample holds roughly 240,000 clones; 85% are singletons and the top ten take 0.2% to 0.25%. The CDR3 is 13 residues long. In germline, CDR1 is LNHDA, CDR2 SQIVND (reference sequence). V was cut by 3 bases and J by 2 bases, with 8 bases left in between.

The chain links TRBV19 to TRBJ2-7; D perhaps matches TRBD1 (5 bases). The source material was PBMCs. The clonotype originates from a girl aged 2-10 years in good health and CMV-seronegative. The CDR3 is CASSMGQTYEQYF. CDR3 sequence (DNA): TGTGCCAGTAGTATGGGGCAGACCTACGAGCAGTACTTC. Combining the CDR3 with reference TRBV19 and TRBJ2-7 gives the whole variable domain DGGITQSPKYLFRKEGQNVTLSCEQNLNHDAMYWYRQDPGQGLRLIYYSQIVNDFQKGDIAEGYSVSREKKESFPLTVTSAQKNPTAFYLCASSMGQTYEQYFGPGTRLTVT.